These T cell receptor beta chains were read from a single sample in a study of post-analysis software for immune sequencing data. In TCRdb, the PCR reads were re-called with MiXCR into one record per CDR3 protein. The sample has about 460,000 distinct CDR3 sequences; nearly 45% are singletons. Sequencing used blood. These receptors were taken from a girl under 18 with multiple sclerosis. Each CDR3 is given with its conserved first and last residue. The D gene is left open where the match is weak. Some rows mark clone size as missing; the rest say once, few, many or name a class of expanded clone.

TRBV28	NA	TRBD2	TRBJ2-1	TGTGCCAGCAGTTTCGGGGGACTAGCGGGAAGAGCTGAGCAGTTCTTC	CASSFGGLAGRAEQFF
TRBV5-1	NA	TRBD1	TRBJ2-4	TGCGCCAGCAGCTTGGTCCGGACAGGGCTAACCAAAAACATTCAGTACTTC	CASSLVRTGLTKNIQYF
TRBV29-1	NA	TRBD2	TRBJ2-5	TGCAGCATACGACTAGCGGGAGTAAAGACCCAGTACTTC	CSIRLAGVKTQYF
TRBV3-1	NA	NA	TRBJ2-1	TGTGCCAGCAGCCAAGCGGGGGACTTCTACGAGCAGTTCTTC	CASSQAGDFYEQFF
TRBV4-1	NA	NA	TRBJ2-1	TGCGCCAGCAGATGGGCTGAGGACTCTTACAATGAGCAGTTCTTC	CASRWAEDSYNEQFF
TRBV6-6	NA	NA	TRBJ2-5	TGTGCCGGCAGTTATACGTTACAGGGAGGGGAGACCCAGTACTTC	CAGSYTLQGGETQYF
TRBV7-2	NA	NA	TRBJ2-3	TGTGCCAGTAGCTTACGGTCCGGTAGGGGATACACAGATACGCAGTATTTT	CASSLRSGRGYTDTQYF
TRBV7-9	NA	TRBD2	TRBJ2-7	TGTGCCAGCAGCTTTCGGGGGGACTACGAGCAGTACTTC	CASSFRGDYEQYF
TRBV12-3/TRBV12-4	few	NA	TRBJ2-7	TGTGCCAGCAGTTCTACGCGACGATACAAGCAGTACTTC	CASSSTRRYKQYF
TRBV7-9	NA	NA	TRBJ2-1	TGTGCCAGCAGCTTCCGGGTAGAGACCTACAATGAGCAGTTCTTC	CASSFRVETYNEQFF
TRBV5-1	NA	TRBD1	TRBJ2-7	TGCGCCAGTAGCTTGGCTAGCTCGGGACAGGCAGCCTACGAGCAGTACTTC	CASSLASSGQAAYEQYF
TRBV27	NA	NA	TRBJ2-5	TGTGCCAGCAGTTGGGGAGAGACCCAGTACTTC	CASSWGETQYF
TRBV4-1	NA	NA	TRBJ2-2	TGCGCCAGCAGCCACGAAAGGGCCCCAGGGACCGGGGAGCTGTTTTTT	CASSHERAPGTGELFF
TRBV9	NA	NA	TRBJ2-1	TGTGCCAGCAGCGTAGGCCCTAGTTTAAAGTACAATGAGCAGTTCTTC	CASSVGPSLKYNEQFF
TRBV30	NA	TRBD2	TRBJ2-1	TGTGCCTGGAGCAGCCGGCTAGCGGGGACCAATGAGCAGTTCTTC	CAWSSRLAGTNEQFF
TRBV9	few	NA	TRBJ1-2	TGTGCCAGCAGCGTAGCCTCCCAATCCGAAGACAGTCTAACGGGGCACGGCTACACCTTC	CASSVASQSEDSLTGHGYTF
TRBV20-1	few	NA	TRBJ2-3	TGCAGTGCTATGCCTCAGGGCACAGATACGCAGTATTTT	CSAMPQGTDTQYF
TRBV28	NA	NA	TRBJ2-7	TGTGCCAGCAGTCCCCTGGGGACCAGCTCCTACGAGCAGTACTTC	CASSPLGTSSYEQYF
TRBV20-1	NA	NA	TRBJ2-2	TGCAGTGCTAGAGGGCAAGCGTGGACCGGGGAGCTGTTTTTT	CSARGQAWTGELFF
TRBV20-1	few	NA	TRBJ1-1	TGCAGTGCTACGGCGCCGTTCGGCACTGAAGCTTTCTTT	CSATAPFGTEAFF
TRBV29-1	few	NA	TRBJ1-1	TGCAGCGTTGAGAGGCTGGTGATCACTGAAGCTTTCTTT	CSVERLVITEAFF
TRBV2	NA	NA	TRBJ2-4	TGTGCCAGCAGTGAAGGTAATCTGGTGGCCAAAAACATTCAGTACTTC	CASSEGNLVAKNIQYF
TRBV28	NA	NA	TRBJ1-2	TGTGCCAGCAGCCCAGGGGCAGGGGACTACGGCTACACCTTC	CASSPGAGDYGYTF
TRBV6-5	NA	NA	TRBJ2-3	TGTGCCAGCGGAATGGGCACAGATACGCAGTATTTT	CASGMGTDTQYF
TRBV20-1	NA	NA	TRBJ2-7	TGCAGTGCTAGAGAACTAGCCCAGTCCCTATACGAGCAGTACTTC	CSARELAQSLYEQYF
TRBV5-1	NA	NA	TRBJ2-7	TGCACCAGCAGCTTGGACCGAACCTACGAGCAGTACTTC	CTSSLDRTYEQYF
TRBV2	NA	NA	TRBJ2-1	TGTGCCAGCAGTGAAAAGAATGAGCAGTTCTTC	CASSEKNEQFF
TRBV28	NA	TRBD1	TRBJ1-1	TGTGCCAGCAGTGCAGGGACAGGAATTAACACTGAAGCTTTCTTT	CASSAGTGINTEAFF
TRBV11-2	once	NA	TRBJ2-1	TGTGCCAGCAGCTTCCGGGGAGCGGGCTACAATGAGCAGTTCTTC	CASSFRGAGYNEQFF
TRBV4-1	NA	TRBD1	TRBJ1-5	TGCGCCAGCAGCAGGGGGACAGGGAAGAGTCTAGTAAATCAGCCCCAGCATTTT	CASSRGTGKSLVNQPQHF
TRBV7-2	NA	NA	TRBJ2-1	TGTACCAGCAGCTTTAGCGGAATAAGGAATGAGCAGTTCTTC	CTSSFSGIRNEQFF
TRBV7-2	few	TRBD1	TRBJ2-1	TGTGCCAGCAGCTCGGACAGGGCAGACTACAATGAGCAGTTCTTC	CASSSDRADYNEQFF
TRBV5-5	NA	NA	TRBJ1-2	TGTGCCAGCAGCTTGGTTACTGGGCTTTCTACCTATGGCTACACCTTC	CASSLVTGLSTYGYTF
TRBV28	NA	NA	TRBJ2-6	TGTGCCAGCAGTTTTCGGGGAGCTGGGGCCAACGTCCTGACTTTC	CASSFRGAGANVLTF
TRBV11-1	once	NA	TRBJ2-1	TGTGCCAGCAGCTTAGCCCGGATTGCGTCCTACAATGAGCAGTTCTTC	CASSLARIASYNEQFF
TRBV20-1	NA	TRBD1	TRBJ1-4	TGCAGTGCTACCCCGCCGGGACAGGGGAATGAAAAACTGTTTTTT	CSATPPGQGNEKLFF
TRBV28	few	NA	TRBJ1-1	TGTGCCAGCAGTTTAGCCGGGACCTCTCTTCTGAGCACTGAAGCTTTCTTT	CASSLAGTSLLSTEAFF
TRBV7-9	few	NA	TRBJ2-1	TGTGCTAAAGACTACATCTACAATGAGCAGTTCTTC	CAKDYIYNEQFF
TRBV12-3/TRBV12-4	few	TRBD1	TRBJ1-2	TGTGCCAGCAGCCTAACTACAGGGGGCTCCACCTTC	CASSLTTGGSTF
TRBV10-3	NA	TRBD2	TRBJ2-3	TGTGCCATCGGGGATCGGGAGGGGTCAGATACGCAGTATTTT	CAIGDREGSDTQYF
TRBV3-1	NA	TRBD2	TRBJ2-7	TGTGCCAGCAGCCAAGGGGGGACTAGCGGTACCTACGAGCAGTACTTC	CASSQGGTSGTYEQYF
TRBV2	few	TRBD2	TRBJ2-7	TGTGCCAGCAGGAGGACTAGTGACTCCTACGAGCAGTACTTC	CASRRTSDSYEQYF
TRBV10-2	medium-sized	TRBD2	TRBJ2-3	TGCGCCAGCAGGGTAGCCAGCGGGATTGAAGATACGCAGTATTTT	CASRVASGIEDTQYF
TRBV21-1	NA	NA	TRBJ2-6	TGTGCCAGCAGCATACTAGTCACTGGGGCCAACGTCCTGACTTTC	CASSILVTGANVLTF
TRBV4-1	NA	TRBD2	TRBJ2-1	TGCGCCAGCAGCCAGGGACTAGCGGGAGTGGGGGGTGAGCAGTTCTTC	CASSQGLAGVGGEQFF
TRBV7-2	few	NA	TRBJ2-1	TGTGCCAGCAGCTCCAACTCCCTCGACGGGTCGCAGTTCTTC	CASSSNSLDGSQFF
TRBV12-3/TRBV12-4	NA	NA	TRBJ2-5	TGTGCCAGCAGCCAACGGGGGTGGGAGACCCAGTACTTC	CASSQRGWETQYF
TRBV6-6	NA	NA	TRBJ2-2	TGTGCCAGCAGTTACTCGGACGTAGGGGTAACCGGGGAGCTGTTTTTT	CASSYSDVGVTGELFF
TRBV6-2/TRBV6-3	NA	NA	TRBJ1-1	TGTGCCAGCAGTTACCTCATAGTCCGAGACAACACTGAAGCTTTCTTT	CASSYLIVRDNTEAFF
TRBV2	NA	NA	TRBJ2-3	TGTGCCAGCAGCTATGGCGTCACAGATACGCAGTATTTT	CASSYGVTDTQYF
TRBV7-3	NA	NA	TRBJ1-1	TGTGCCAGCAGCTCAACAGGCGGTGAAGCTTTCTTT	CASSSTGGEAFF
TRBV14	few	NA	TRBJ2-7	TGTGCCAGCAGCCCCGGACGTACGACCTACGAGCAGTACTTC	CASSPGRTTYEQYF